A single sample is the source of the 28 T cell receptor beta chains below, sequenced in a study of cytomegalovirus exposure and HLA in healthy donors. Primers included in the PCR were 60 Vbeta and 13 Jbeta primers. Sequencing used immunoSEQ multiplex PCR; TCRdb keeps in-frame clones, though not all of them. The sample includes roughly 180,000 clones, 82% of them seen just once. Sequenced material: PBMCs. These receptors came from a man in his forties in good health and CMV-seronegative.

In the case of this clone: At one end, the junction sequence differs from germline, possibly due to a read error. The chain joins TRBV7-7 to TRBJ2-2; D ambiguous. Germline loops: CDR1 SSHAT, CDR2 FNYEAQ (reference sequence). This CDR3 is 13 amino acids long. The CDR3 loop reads CASSSVNTGELFF. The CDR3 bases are TGTGCTAGCAGCTCAGTGAACACCGGGGAGCTGTTTTTT.

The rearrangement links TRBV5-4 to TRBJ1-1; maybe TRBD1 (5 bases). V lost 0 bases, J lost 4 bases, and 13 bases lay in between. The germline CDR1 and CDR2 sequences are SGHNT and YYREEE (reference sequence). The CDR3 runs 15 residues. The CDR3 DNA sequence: TGTGCCAGCAGCTTGGGGGCCCTGGGGGGCACTGAAGCTTTCTTT. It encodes CASSLGALGGTEAFF.

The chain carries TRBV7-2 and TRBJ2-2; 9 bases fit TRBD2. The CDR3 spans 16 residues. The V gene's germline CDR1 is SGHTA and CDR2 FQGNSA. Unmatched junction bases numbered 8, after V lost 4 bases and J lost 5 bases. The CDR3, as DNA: TGTGCCAGCAGCTGGGGCGGGGGGGCCGGAACCGGGGAGCTGTTTTTT. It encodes CASSWGGGAGTGELFF.

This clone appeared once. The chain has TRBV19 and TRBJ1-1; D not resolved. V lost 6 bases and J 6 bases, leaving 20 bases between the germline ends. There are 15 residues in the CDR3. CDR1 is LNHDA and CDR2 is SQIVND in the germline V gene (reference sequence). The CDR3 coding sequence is TGTGCCAGTAGCCTCCCTACGGGAGGGAGAGCTGAAGCTTTCTTT. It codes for CASSLPTGGRAEAFF.

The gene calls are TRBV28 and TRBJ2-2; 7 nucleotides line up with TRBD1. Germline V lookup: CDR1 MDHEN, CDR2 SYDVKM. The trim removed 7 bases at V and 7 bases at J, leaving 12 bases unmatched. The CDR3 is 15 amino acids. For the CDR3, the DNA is TGTGCCAGCATGCTCAGGACAGGTCGGGGCGGGGAGCTGTTTTTT. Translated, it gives CASMLRTGRGGELFF.

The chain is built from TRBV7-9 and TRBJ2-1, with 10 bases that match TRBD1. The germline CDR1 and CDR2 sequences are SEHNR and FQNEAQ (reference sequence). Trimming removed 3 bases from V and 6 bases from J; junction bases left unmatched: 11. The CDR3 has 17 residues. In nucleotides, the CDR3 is TGTGCCAGCAGCTTCGGAACCGGGACAGGGGATAGCAATGAGCAGTTCTTC. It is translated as CASSFGTGTGDSNEQFF.

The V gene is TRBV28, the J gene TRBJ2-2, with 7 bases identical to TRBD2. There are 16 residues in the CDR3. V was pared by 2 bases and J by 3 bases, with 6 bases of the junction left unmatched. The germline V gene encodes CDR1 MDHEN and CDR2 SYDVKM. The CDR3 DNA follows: TGTGCCAGCAGTTTACTTGGCGGGAGATACACCGGGGAGCTGTTTTTT. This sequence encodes CASSLLGGRYTGELFF.

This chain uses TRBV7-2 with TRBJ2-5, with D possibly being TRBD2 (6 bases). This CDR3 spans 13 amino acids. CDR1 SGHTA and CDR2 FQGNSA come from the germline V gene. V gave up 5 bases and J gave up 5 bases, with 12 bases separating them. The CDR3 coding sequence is TGTGCCAGCAGCCGGGACTCCCGGGAGACCCAGTACTTC. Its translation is CASSRDSRETQYF.

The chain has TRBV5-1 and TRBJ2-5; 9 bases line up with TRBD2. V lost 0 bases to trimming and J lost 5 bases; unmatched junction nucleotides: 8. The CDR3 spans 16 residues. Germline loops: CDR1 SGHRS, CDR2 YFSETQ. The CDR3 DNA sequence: TGCGCCAGCAGCTTGGCACCGACTAGCGGAGATGAGACCCAGTACTTC. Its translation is CASSLAPTSGDETQYF. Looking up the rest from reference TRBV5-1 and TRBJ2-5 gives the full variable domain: KAGVTQTPRYLIKTRGQQVTLSCSPISGHRSVSWYQQTPGQGLQFLFEYFSETQRNKGNFPGRFSGRQFSNSRSEMNVSTLELGDSALYLCASSLAPTSGDETQYFGPGTRLLVL.

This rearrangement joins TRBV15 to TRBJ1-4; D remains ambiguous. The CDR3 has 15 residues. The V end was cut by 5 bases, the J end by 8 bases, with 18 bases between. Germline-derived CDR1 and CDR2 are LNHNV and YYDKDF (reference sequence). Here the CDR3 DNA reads TGTGCCACCAGCCGGTCGGGGAGGGTCTGGGAAAAACTGTTTTTT. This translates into CATSRSGRVWEKLFF.

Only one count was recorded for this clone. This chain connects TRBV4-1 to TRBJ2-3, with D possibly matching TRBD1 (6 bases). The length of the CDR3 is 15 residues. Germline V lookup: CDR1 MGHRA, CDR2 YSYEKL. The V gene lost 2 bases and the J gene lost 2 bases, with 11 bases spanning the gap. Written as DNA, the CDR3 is TGCGCCAGCAGCCAACCTGGACAGATCACAGATACGCAGTATTTT. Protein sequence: CASSQPGQITDTQYF.

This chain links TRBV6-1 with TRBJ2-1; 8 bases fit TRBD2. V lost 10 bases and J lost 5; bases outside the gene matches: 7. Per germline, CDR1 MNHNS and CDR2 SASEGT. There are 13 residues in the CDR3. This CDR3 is CATGTRYDNEQFF. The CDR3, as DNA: TGTGCCACCGGGACTAGATATGACAATGAGCAGTTCTTC.

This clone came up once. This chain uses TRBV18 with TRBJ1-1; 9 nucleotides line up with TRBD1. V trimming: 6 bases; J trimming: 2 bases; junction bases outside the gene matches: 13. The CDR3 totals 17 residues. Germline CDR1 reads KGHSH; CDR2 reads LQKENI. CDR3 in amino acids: CASSALGQGVSNTEAFF. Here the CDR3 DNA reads TGTGCCAGCTCGGCATTGGGACAGGGCGTTTCCAACACTGAAGCTTTCTTT.

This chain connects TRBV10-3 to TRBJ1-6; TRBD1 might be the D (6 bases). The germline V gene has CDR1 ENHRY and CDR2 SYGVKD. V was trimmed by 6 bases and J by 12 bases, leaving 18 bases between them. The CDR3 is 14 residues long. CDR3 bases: TGTGCCATCAGGCGGACAGCGGAGAATCAACCCCTCCACTTT. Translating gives CAIRRTAENQPLHF.

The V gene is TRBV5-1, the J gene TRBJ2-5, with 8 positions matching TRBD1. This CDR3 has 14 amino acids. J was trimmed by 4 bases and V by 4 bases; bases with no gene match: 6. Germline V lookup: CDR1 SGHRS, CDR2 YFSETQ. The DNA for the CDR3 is TGCGCCAGCAGCGTGACAGGGGCAGGAGAGACCCAGTACTTC. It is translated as CASSVTGAGETQYF.

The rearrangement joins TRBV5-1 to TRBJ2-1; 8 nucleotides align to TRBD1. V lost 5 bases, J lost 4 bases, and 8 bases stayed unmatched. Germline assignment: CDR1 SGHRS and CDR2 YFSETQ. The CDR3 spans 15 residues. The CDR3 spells CASRPGQGAYNEQFF. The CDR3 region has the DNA TGCGCCAGCAGGCCTGGGCAGGGGGCTTACAATGAGCAGTTCTTC.

In nucleotides, the CDR3 is TGTGCCAGTAGCAGAGGCACCGGGGAGCTGTTTTTT. Its translation: CASSRGTGELFF. The chain joins TRBV19 to TRBJ2-2; D remains unclear. V lost 6 bases and J 4 bases, leaving 6 bases between the germline ends. The CDR3 totals 12 residues. Germline CDR1 and CDR2: LNHDA and SQIVND (reference sequence).

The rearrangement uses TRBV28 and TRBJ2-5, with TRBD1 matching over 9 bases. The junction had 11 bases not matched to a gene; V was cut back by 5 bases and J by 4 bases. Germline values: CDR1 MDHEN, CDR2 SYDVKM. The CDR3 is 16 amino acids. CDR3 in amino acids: CASSASGTGRGETQYF. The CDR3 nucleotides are TGTGCCAGCAGTGCGTCCGGGACAGGGCGAGGAGAGACCCAGTACTTC.

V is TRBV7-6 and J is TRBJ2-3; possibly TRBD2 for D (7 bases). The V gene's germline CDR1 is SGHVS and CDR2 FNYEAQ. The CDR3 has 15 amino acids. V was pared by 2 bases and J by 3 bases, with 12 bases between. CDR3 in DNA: TGTGCCAGCAGCTTAATGCGGGGGCAAACAGATACGCAGTATTTT. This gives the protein CASSLMRGQTDTQYF.

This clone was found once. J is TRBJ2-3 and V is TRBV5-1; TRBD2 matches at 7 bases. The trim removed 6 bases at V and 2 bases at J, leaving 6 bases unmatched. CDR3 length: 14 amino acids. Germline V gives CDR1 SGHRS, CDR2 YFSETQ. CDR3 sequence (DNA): TGCGCCAGCACCCTAGCGGATCCCACAGATACGCAGTATTTT. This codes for CASTLADPTDTQYF.

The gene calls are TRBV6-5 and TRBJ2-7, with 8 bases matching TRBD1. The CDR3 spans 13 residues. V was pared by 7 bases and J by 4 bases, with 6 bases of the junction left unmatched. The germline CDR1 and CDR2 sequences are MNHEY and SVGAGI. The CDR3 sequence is CASTPRQGYEQYF. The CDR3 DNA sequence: TGTGCCAGCACCCCGAGACAGGGGTACGAGCAGTACTTC.

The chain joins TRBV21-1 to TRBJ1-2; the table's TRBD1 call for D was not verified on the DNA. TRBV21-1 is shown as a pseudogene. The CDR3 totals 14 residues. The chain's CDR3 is CASNWGLLVYGYTF. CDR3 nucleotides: TGTGCCAGCAACTGGGGGCTCCTAGTCTATGGCTACACCTTC.

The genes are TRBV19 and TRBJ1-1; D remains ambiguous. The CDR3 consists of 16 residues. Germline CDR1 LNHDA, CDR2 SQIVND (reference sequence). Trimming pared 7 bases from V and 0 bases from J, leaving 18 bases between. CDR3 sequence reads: CASISLGEGMNTEAFF. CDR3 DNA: TGTGCCAGTATCTCCCTGGGCGAGGGTATGAACACTGAAGCTTTCTTT.

CDR3 in amino acids: CASSLFGRGDNQPQHF. The CDR3 nucleotides read TGTGCCAGCAGTTTATTTGGCAGGGGCGACAATCAGCCCCAGCATTTT. This chain uses TRBV28 with TRBJ1-5, with a possible D match to TRBD1 (6 bases). The CDR3 length is 16 residues. Trimming stripped 1 base from V and 3 bases from J, with 13 bases between. Germline lookup yields CDR1 MDHEN and CDR2 SYDVKM. Drawing the rest from reference TRBV28 and TRBJ1-5, the complete variable domain is DVKVTQSSRYLVKRTGEKVFLECVQDMDHENMFWYRQDPGLGLRLIYFSYDVKMKEKGDIPEGYSVSREKKERFSLILESASTNQTSMYLCASSLFGRGDNQPQHFGDGTRLSIL.

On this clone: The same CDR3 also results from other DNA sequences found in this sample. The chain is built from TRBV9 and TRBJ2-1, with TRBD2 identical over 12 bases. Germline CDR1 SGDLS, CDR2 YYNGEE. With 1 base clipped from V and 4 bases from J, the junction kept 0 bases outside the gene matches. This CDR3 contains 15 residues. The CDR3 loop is CASSVLAGGYNEQFF. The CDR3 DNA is TGTGCCAGCAGCGTACTAGCGGGAGGGTACAATGAGCAGTTCTTC.

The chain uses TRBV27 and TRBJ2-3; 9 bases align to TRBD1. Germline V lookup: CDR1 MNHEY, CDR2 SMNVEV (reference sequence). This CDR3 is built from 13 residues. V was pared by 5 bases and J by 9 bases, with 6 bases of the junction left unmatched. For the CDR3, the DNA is TGTGCCAGCAGTCCGAGCGGGACAGGGACGCAGTATTTT. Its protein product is CASSPSGTGTQYF.

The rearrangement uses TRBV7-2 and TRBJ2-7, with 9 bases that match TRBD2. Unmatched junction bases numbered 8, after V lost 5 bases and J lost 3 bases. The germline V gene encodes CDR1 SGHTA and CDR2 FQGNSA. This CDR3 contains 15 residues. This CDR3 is CASSGRGTSSYEQYF. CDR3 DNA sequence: TGTGCCAGCAGCGGGAGAGGGACTAGCAGCTACGAGCAGTACTTC.

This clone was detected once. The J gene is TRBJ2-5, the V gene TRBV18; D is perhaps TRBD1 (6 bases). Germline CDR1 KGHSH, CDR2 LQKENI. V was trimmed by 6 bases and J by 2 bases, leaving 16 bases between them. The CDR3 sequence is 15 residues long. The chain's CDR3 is CASSYHSGVQETQYF. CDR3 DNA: TGTGCCAGCTCTTACCATTCAGGGGTGCAAGAGACCCAGTACTTC.